This T cell receptor (beta chain) was sequenced for a study of T cell responses to AZD1222 COVID-19 vaccine (TCRdb year 2021). Study-level background: Because spike-specific TCR depth and breadth did not differ between the two schedules, AZD1222 recipients who got a second dose at roughly 4 weeks were pooled with those who got a second dose at roughly 12 weeks. A total of around 240 trial participants underwent TCR sequencing, of whom about 210 had received two doses of AZD1222 and around 25 had received two doses of the MenACWY control vaccine. Trial participants were enrolled by age into 18-55, 56-69 and 70-plus year subgroups, with roughly 160, 29 and 62 TCR-sequenced participants respectively. Overall results and qualifications from the work: Only five to seven AZD1222 recipients were SARS-CoV-2 seropositive at baseline, limiting conclusions about previously exposed vaccinees. Reportedly, almost half of the unique spike-specific TCRs recognized epitopes lying outside the regions that are mutated in the B.1.351 and B.1.1.7 variants. Participants were mostly white British, with more females than males. The authors suggested clonal diversity may have been underestimated. A significant rise in spike-specific TCR breadth and depth was observed after two AZD1222 doses relative to day 0 and relative to MenACWY recipients. In the small 56-69-year group, the increase in depth fell short of significance, most likely because of low power. Because no day 14 peak-response samples were available, the repertoires could be characterized only after the peak T cell response. The vaccine-associated CD4 TCRs covered the entire spike protein, and the dominant responses fell in regions 160-218 and 743-854.

From V the trimming removes 0 bases and from J it removes 4 bases, while the gene matches leave 5 bases of the junction unaccounted for. The CDR3 contains 15 residues, cysteine and phenylalanine counted. Only CDR3 DNA is held: 45 bases, read in frame from base 1. The germline V gene sets CDR1 to SGDLS and CDR2 to YYNGEE. On this clone itself: Its antigen specificity is not known. No base quality information exists; no much larger clone differs at one position.

The CDR3 regions of human TCRbeta chains were analyzed by immunosequencing. The paper's data handling went like this. TCRs in the repertoires were compared against a reference library of SARS-CoV-2-specific TCRs that had been generated with the MIRA antigen-specificity platform. Breadth was defined as the fraction of unique TCRs that were SARS-CoV-2-associated. Depth was defined as the fraction of total T cells that were SARS-CoV-2-associated. Using the MIRA data, each spike-specific TCR was assigned both to the spike region to which the TCR was reactive and to a CD4 or CD8 class. Log10-transformed breadth and depth values were compared by one-way ANOVA with Sidak's multiple comparisons tests. In its TCRdb copy, this immuneACCESS table keeps in-frame sequences only and misses some clones. Where compared with another copy, unresolved V genes explain less than half of these, and the others have no known cause. V and J calls and clone size are copied from that table; D and trimming were computed from the DNA. The sample yields roughly 77,000 clones; more than 85% were counted once. Of the sample, roughly 5.6% is held by the ten largest clones.

This specimen's time point label, per the study, means: baseline before first vaccination. The vaccinee samples were drawn from two UK trials, COV001 and COV002, one of which was a single-blind randomized controlled phase 2/3 trial testing AZD1222 (ChAdOx1 nCoV-19) in healthy adults. For TCRbeta chain sequencing, PBMC samples from trial participants were taken at day 0 and at day 28 after the second dose. The starting material was peripheral blood, obtained on day 0 of AZD1222 vaccination. The chain is assembled from TRBV9 and TRBJ2-5; 8 central bases correspond to TRBD2. The receptor's source is an adult in good health. The base sequence is TGTGCCAGCAGCGTAGACGGGGGGGCCGGAGAGACCCAGTACTTC. Translated, this gives CASSVDGGAGETQYF.